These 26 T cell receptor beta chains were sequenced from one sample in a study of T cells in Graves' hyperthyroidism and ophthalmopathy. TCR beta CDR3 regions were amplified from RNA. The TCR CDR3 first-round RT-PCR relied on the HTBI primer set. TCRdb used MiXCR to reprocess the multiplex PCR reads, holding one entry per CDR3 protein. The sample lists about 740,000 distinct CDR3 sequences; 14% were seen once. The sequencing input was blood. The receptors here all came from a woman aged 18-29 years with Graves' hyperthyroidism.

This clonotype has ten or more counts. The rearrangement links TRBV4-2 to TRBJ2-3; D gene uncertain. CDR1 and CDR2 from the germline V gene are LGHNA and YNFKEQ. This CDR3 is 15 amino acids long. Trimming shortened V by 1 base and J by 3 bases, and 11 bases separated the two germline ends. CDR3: CASSQANGGTDTQYF. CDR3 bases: TGTGCCAGCAGCCAAGCAAATGGCGGAACAGATACGCAGTATTTT.

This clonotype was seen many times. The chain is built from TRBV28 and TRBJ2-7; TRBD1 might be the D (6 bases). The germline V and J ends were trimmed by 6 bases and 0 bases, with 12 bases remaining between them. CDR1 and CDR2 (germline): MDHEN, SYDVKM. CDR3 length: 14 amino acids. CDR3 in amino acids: CASSNRVSSYEQYF. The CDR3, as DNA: TGTGCCAGCAGCAACAGGGTTAGCTCCTACGAGCAGTACTTC. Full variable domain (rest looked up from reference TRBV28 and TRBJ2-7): DVKVTQSSRYLVKRTGEKVFLECVQDMDHENMFWYRQDPGLGLRLIYFSYDVKMKEKGDIPEGYSVSREKKERFSLILESASTNQTSMYLCASSNRVSSYEQYFGPGTRLTVT.

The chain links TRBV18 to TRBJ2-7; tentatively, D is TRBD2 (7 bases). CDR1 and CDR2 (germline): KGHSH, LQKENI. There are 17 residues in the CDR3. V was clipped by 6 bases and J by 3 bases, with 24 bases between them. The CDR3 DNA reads TGTGCCAGCTCTCTCCGAAGGGGGGTAGCGGGTCTCTACGAGCAGTACTTC. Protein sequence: CASSLRRGVAGLYEQYF.

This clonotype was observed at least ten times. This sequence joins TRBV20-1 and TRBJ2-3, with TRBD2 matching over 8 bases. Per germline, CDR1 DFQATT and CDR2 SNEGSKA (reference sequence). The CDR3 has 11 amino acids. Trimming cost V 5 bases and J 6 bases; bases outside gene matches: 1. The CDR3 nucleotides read TGCAGTGCTCGACTAGCGGATACGCAGTATTTT. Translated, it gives CSARLADTQYF.

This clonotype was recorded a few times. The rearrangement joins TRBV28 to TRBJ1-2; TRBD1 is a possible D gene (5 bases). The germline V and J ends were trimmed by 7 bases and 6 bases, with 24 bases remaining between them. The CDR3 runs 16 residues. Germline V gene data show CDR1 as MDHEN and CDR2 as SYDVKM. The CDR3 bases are TGTGCCAGCAATTTCCCGAATTATCGGGGGTATCATGGCTACACCTTC. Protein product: CASNFPNYRGYHGYTF.

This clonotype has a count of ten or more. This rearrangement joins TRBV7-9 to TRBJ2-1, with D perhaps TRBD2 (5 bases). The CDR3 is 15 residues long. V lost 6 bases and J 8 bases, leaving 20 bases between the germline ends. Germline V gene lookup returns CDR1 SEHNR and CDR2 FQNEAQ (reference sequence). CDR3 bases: TGTGCCAGCAGTTTCAGTAGTCTGGAGGCCGATGAGCAGTTCTTC. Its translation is CASSFSSLEADEQFF.

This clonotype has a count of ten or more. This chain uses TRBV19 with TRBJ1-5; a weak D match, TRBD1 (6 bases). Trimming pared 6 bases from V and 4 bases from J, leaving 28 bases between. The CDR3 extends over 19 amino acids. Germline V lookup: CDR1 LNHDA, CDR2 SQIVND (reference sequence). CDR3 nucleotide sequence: TGTGCCAGTAGCCCTCGCCATCGCCCCGGGGGGCGAGGGAATCAGCCCCAGCATTTT. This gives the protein CASSPRHRPGGRGNQPQHF.

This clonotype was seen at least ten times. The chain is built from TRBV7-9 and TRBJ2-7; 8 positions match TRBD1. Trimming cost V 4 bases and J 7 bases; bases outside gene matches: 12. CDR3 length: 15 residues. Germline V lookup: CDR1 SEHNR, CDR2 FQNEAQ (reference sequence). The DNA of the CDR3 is TGTGCCAGCAGCTCGACAGGGGTACCCCCGGGGGAGCAGTACTTC. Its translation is CASSSTGVPPGEQYF. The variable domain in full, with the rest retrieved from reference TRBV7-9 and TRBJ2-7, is DTGVSQNPRHKITKRGQNVTFRCDPISEHNRLYWYRQTLGQGPEFLTYFQNEAQLEKSRLLSDRFSAERPKGSFSTLEIQRTEQGDSAMYLCASSSTGVPPGEQYFGPGTRLTVT.

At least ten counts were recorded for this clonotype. The CDR3 protein is CASSPGTEYNEQFF. DNA of the CDR3: TGTGCCAGCAGCCCGGGGACAGAGTACAATGAGCAGTTCTTC. This chain joins TRBV27 and TRBJ2-1; 7 positions match TRBD1. V shed 6 bases, J shed 4 bases, and the junction held 6 bases outside the gene matches. The CDR3 is made up of 14 amino acids. Germline lookup yields CDR1 MNHEY and CDR2 SMNVEV (reference sequence).

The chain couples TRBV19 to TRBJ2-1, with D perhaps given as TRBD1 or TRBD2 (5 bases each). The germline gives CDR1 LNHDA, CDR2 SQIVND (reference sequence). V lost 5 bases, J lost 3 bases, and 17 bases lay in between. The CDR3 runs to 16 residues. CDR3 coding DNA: TGTGCCAGTAGTCCCCCCGGGAAGAGGGGCTACAATGAGCAGTTCTTC. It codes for CASSPPGKRGYNEQFF.

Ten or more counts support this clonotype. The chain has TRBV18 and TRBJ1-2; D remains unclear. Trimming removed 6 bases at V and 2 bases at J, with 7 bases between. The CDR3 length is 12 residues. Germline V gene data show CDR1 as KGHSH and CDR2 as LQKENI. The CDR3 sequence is CASSGLNYGYTF. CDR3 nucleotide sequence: TGTGCCAGCTCCGGGCTGAACTATGGCTACACCTTC.

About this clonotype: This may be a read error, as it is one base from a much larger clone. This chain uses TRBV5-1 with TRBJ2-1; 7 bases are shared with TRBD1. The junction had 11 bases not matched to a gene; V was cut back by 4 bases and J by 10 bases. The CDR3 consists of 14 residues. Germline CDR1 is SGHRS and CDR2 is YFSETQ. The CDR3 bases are TGCGCCAGCAGCCCTGGGACAGCGAAGGACGAGCAGTTCTTC. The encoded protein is CASSPGTAKDEQFF.

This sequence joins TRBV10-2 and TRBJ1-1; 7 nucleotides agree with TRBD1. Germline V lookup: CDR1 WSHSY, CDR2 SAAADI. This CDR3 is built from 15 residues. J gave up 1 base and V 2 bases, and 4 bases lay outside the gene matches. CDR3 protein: CASSEPDRANTEAFF. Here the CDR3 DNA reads TGCGCCAGCAGTGAGCCCGACAGGGCGAACACTGAAGCTTTCTTT.

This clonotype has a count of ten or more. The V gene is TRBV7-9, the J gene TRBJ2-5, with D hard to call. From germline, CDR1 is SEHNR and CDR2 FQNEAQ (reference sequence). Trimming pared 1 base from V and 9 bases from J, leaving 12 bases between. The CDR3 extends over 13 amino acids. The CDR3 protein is CASSLGSEVAQYF. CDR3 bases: TGTGCCAGCAGCTTAGGCTCCGAAGTGGCCCAGTACTTC.

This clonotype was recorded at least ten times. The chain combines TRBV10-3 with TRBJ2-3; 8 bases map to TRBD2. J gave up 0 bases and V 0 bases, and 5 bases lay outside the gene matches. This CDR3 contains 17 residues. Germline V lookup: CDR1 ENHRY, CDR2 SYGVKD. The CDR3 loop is CAISESTSVTSTDTQYF. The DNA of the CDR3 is TGTGCCATCAGTGAGTCGACTAGCGTGACTAGCACAGATACGCAGTATTTT.

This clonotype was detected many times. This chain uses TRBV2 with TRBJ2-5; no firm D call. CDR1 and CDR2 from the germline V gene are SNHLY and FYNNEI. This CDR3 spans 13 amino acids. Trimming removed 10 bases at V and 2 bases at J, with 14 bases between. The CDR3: CATREQQQETQYF. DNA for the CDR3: TGTGCCACCCGAGAGCAGCAGCAAGAGACCCAGTACTTC.

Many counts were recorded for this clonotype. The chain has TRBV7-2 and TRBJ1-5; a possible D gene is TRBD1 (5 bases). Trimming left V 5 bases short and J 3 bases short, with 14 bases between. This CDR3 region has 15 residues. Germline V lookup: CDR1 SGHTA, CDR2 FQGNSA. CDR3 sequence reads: CASSPGDLNNQPQHF. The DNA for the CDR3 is TGTGCCAGCAGCCCGGGGGATTTAAACAATCAGCCCCAGCATTTT.

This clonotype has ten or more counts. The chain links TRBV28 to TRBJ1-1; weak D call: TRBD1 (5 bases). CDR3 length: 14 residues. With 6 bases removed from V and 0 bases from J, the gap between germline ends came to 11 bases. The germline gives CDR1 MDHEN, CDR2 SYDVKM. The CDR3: CASRWTNMNTEAFF. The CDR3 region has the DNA TGTGCCAGCAGGTGGACAAACATGAACACTGAAGCTTTCTTT.

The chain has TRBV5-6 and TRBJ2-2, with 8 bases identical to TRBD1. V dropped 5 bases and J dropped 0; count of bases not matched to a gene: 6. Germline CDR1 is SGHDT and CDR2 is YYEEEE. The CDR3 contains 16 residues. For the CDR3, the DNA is TGTGCCAGCAGTTCGACGACAGGGGCGAACACCGGGGAGCTGTTTTTT. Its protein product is CASSSTTGANTGELFF.

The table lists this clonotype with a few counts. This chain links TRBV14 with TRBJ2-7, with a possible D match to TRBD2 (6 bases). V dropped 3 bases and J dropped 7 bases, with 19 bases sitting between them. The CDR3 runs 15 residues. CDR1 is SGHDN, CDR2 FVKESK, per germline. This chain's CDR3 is CASSHWFGSSGEQYF. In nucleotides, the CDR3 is TGTGCCAGCAGCCATTGGTTCGGGAGCTCGGGGGAGCAGTACTTC.

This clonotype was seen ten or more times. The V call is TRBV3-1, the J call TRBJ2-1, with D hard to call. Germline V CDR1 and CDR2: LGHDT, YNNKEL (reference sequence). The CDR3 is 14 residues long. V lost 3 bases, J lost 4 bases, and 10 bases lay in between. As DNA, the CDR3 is TGTGCCAGCAGCCACACTGCGGTATACAATGAGCAGTTCTTC. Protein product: CASSHTAVYNEQFF.

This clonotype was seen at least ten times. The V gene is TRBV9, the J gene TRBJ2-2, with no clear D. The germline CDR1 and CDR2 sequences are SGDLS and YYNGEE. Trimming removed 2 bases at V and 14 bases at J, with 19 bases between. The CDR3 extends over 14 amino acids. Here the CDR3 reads CASSVSTDPWGLFF. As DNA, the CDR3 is TGTGCCAGCAGCGTCTCGACCGATCCATGGGGACTGTTTTTT.

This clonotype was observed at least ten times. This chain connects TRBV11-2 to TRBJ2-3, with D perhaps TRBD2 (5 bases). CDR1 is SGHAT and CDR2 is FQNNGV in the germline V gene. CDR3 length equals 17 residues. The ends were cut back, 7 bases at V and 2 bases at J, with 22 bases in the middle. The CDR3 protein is CASNSHDRLANTDTQYF. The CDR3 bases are TGTGCCAGCAACTCTCACGACCGGCTAGCCAACACAGATACGCAGTATTTT.

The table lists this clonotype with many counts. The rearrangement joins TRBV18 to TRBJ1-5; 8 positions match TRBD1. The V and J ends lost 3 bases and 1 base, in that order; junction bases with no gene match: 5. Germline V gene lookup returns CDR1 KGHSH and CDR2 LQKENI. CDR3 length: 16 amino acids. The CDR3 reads CASSPKTGVSNQPQHF. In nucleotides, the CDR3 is TGTGCCAGCTCACCCAAGACAGGGGTGAGCAATCAGCCCCAGCATTTT.

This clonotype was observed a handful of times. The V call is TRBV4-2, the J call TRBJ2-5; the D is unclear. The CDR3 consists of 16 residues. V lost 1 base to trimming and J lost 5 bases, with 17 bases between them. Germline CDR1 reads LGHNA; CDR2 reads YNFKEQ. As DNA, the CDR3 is TGTGCCAGCAGCCAAGGCGGTGCGCCCGATTCGGAGACCCAGTACTTC. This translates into CASSQGGAPDSETQYF.

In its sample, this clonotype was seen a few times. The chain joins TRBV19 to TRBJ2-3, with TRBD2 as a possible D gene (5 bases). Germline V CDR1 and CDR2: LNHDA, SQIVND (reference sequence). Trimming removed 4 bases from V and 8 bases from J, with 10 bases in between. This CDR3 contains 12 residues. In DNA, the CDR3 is TGTGCCAGTAGTACTAGCCGAGGTACGCAGTATTTT. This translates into CASSTSRGTQYF.